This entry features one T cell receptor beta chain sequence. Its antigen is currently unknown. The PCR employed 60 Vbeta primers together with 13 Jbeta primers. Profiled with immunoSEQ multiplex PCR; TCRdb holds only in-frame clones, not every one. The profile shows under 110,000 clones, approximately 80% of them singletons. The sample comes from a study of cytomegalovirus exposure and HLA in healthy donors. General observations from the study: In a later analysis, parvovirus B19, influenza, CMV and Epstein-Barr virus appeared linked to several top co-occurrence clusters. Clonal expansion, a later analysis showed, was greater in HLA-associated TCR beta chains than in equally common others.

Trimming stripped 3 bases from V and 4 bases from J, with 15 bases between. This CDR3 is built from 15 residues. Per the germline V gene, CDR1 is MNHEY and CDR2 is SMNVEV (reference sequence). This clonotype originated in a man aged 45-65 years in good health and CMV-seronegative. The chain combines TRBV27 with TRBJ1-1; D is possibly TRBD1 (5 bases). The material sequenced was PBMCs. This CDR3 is CASSLRGGVPTEAFF. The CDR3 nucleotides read TGTGCCAGCAGTTTGCGGGGGGGGGTACCCACTGAAGCTTTCTTT.